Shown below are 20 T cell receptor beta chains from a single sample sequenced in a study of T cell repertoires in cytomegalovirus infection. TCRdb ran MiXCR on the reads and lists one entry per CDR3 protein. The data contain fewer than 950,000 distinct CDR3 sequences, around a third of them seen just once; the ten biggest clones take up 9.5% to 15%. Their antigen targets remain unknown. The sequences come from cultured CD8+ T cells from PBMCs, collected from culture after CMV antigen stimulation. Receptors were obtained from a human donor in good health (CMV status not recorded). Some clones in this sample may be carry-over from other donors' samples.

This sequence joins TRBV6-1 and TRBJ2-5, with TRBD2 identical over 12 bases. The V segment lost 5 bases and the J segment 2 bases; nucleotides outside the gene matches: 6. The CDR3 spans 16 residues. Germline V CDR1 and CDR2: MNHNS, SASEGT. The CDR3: CASSTLAGGIQETQYF. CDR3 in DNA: TGTGCCAGCAGTACCCTAGCGGGGGGGATACAAGAGACCCAGTACTTC.

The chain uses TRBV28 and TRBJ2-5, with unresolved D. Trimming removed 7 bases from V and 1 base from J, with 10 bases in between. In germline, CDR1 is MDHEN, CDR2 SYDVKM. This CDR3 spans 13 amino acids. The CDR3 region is CASKGLLQETQYF. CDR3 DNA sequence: TGTGCCAGCAAGGGTCTACTCCAAGAGACCCAGTACTTC.

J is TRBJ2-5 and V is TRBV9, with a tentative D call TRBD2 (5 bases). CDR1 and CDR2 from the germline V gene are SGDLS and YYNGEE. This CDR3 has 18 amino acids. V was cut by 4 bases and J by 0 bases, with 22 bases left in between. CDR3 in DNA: TGTGCCAGCAGCCTTACGCAATCGCCCGGGGAGAACCAAGAGACCCAGTACTTC. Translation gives CASSLTQSPGENQETQYF.

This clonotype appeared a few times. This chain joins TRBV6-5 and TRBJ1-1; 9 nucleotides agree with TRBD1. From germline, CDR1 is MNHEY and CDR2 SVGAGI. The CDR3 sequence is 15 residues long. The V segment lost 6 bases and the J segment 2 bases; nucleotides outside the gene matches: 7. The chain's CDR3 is CASRLQGATNTEAFF. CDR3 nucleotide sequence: TGTGCCAGCAGGTTACAGGGGGCAACCAACACTGAAGCTTTCTTT.

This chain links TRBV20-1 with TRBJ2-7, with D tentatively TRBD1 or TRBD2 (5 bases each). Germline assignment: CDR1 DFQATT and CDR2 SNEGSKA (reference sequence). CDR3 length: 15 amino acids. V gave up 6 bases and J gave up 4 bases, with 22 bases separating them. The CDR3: CSAPPARGAVYEQYV. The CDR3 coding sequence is TGCAGTGCCCCGCCGGCCCGAGGGGCCGTTTACGAGCAGTACGTC.

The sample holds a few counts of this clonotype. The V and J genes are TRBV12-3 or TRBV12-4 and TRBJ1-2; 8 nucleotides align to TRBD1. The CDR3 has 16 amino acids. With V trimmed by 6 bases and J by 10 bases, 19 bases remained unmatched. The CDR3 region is CASSLGQTGALNFYTF. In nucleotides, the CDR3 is TGTGCCAGCAGCCTTGGGCAGACAGGGGCCCTGAACTTCTACACCTTC.

Here the CDR3 DNA reads TGCAGTGCTAGCCCAGCGGGTCCGCTGCTGGAGACCCAGTACTTC. Translated: CSASPAGPLLETQYF. The rearrangement joins TRBV20-1 to TRBJ2-5; TRBD2 is a possible D gene (6 bases). Germline V gives CDR1 DFQATT, CDR2 SNEGSKA (reference sequence). This CDR3 region has 15 residues. V was cut by 3 bases and J by 5 bases, with 19 bases left in between.

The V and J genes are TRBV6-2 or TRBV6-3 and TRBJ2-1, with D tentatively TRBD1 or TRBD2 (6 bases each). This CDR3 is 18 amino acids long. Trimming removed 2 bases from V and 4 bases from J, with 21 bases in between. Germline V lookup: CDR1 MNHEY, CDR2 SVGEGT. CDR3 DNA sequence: TGTGCCAGCAGTTACCGACTAGTGGGGGCCTATTTGTACAATGAGCAGTTCTTC. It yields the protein CASSYRLVGAYLYNEQFF.

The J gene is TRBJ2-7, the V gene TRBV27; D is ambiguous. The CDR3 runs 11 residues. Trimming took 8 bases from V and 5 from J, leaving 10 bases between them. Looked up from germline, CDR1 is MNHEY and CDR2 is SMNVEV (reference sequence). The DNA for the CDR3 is TGTGCCAGCGGCTCCGGAGACGAGCAGTACTTC. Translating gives CASGSGDEQYF.

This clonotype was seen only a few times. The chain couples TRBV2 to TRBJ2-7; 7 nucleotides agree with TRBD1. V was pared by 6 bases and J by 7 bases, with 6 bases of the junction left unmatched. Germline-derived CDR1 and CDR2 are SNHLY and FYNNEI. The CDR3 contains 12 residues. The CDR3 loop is CASRTGVSEQYV. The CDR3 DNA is TGTGCCAGCAGAACAGGGGTCTCGGAGCAGTACGTC.

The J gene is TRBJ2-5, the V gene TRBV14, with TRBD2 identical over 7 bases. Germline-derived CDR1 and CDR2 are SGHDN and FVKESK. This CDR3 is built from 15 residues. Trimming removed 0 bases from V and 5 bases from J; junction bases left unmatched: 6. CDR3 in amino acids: CASSQEGQGGETQYF. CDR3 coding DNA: TGTGCCAGCAGCCAAGAGGGGCAGGGAGGGGAGACCCAGTACTTC.

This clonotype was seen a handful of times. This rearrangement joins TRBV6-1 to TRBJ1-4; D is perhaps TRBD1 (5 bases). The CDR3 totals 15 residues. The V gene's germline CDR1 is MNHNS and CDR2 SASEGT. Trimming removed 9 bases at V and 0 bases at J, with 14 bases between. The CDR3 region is CASRGTFATNEKLFF. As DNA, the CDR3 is TGTGCCAGTAGAGGGACTTTTGCAACTAATGAAAAACTGTTTTTT.

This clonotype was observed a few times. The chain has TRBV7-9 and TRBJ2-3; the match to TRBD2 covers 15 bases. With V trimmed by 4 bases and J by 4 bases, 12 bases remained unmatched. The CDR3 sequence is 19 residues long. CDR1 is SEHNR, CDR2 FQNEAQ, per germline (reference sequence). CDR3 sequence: CASSSSGLAGGPFPDTQYF. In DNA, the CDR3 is TGTGCCAGCAGCTCCTCCGGACTAGCGGGGGGGCCTTTCCCAGATACGCAGTATTTT.

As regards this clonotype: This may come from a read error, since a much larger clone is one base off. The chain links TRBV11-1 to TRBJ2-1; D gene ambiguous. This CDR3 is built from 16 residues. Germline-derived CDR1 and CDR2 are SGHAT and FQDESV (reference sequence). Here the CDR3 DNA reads TGTGTCAGCAAACCGAGAAGGGAATCCGACCTAGTTGGGCAGTTCTTC. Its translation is CVSKPRRESDLVGQFF. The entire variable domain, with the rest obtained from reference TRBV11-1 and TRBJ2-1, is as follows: EAEVAQSPRYKITEKSQAVAFWCDPISGHATLYWYRQILGQGPELLVQFQDESVVDDSQLPKDRFSAERLKGVDSTLKIQPAELGDSAMYLCVSKPRRESDLVGQFFGPGTRLTVL.

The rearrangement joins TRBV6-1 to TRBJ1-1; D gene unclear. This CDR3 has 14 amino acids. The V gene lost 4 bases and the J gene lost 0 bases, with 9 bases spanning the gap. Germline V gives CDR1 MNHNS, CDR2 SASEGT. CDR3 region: CASSVRQMNTEAFF. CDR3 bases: TGTGCCAGCAGTGTACGGCAGATGAACACTGAAGCTTTCTTT.

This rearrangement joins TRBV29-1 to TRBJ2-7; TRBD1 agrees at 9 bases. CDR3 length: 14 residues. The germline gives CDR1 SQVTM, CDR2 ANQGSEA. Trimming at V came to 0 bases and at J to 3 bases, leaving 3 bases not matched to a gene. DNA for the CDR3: TGCAGCGTTGAAGATGAGGACAGGGGCTACGAGCAGTACTTC. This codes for CSVEDEDRGYEQYF.

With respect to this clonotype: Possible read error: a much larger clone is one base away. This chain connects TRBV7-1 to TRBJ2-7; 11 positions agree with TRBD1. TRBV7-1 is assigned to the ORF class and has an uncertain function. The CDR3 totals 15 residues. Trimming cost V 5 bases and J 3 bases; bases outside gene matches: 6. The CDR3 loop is CASSPDRGPYYEQYF. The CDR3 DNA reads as TGTGCCAGCAGCCCGGACAGGGGGCCCTACTACGAGCAGTACTTC.

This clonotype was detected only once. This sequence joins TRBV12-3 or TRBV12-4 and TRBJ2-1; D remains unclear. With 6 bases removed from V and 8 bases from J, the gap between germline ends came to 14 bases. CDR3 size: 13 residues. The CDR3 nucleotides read TGTGCCAGCAGCTCGACTGTTTACTATGAGCAGTTCTTC. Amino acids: CASSSTVYYEQFF.

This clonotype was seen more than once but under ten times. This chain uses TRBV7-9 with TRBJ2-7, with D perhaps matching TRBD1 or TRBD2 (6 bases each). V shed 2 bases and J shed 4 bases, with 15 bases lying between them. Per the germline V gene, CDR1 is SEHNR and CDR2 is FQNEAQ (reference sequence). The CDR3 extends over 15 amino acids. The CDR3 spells CASSLRGPSFYEQYF. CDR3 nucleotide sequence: TGTGCCAGCAGCTTACGGGGGCCCTCTTTTTACGAGCAGTACTTC.

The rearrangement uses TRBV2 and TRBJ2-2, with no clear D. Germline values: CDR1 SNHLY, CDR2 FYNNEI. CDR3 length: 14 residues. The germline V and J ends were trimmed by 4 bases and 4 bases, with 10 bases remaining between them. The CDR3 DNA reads TGTGCCAGCAGTGCCGTATTTGGCACCGGGGAGCTGTTTTTT. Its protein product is CASSAVFGTGELFF.